Listed below are T cell receptor beta chains from one sample, sequenced in a study of cytomegalovirus exposure and HLA in healthy donors. Generated by immunoSEQ multiplex PCR, the TCRdb table keeps only in-frame clones and is missing some. This table has about 200,000 clones, around 77% appearing once. The sequenced sample was PBMCs. The source of these receptors is a woman aged 25 to 45 in good health and CMV-seronegative. Each CDR3 is given with its conserved first and last residue.

j_gene: TRBJ2-1
v_gene: TRBV11-2
CDR3aa: CASSSSTGGSREQFF

j_gene: TRBJ2-1
v_gene: TRBV28
CDR3aa: CASSRGQGRDNEQFF

j_gene: TRBJ2-1
v_gene: TRBV6-5
CDR3aa: CASRGLAQYNEQFF

j_gene: TRBJ2-3
v_gene: TRBV18
CDR3aa: CASSPEGDGGTQYF

j_gene: TRBJ2-3
v_gene: TRBV4-2
CDR3aa: CASSQRMSGGGTDTQYF

j_gene: TRBJ2-5
v_gene: TRBV30
CDR3aa: CAWSVQEGETQYF

j_gene: TRBJ2-3
v_gene: TRBV27
CDR3aa: CASSARDRGTDTQYF

j_gene: TRBJ1-1
v_gene: TRBV27
CDR3aa: CASSPITGFTKNTEAFF

j_gene: TRBJ2-3
v_gene: TRBV27
CDR3aa: CASSLSVAGGGDTQYF

j_gene: NA
v_gene: TRBV5-6
CDR3aa: CASSRGTDSSFYEQYF

j_gene: TRBJ1-4
v_gene: TRBV5-1
CDR3aa: CASSAGRQATNEKLFF

j_gene: TRBJ1-6
v_gene: TRBV29-1
CDR3aa: CSVSKDRVGSPLHF

j_gene: TRBJ2-2
v_gene: TRBV5-8
CDR3aa: CASSLWTGFTGELFF

j_gene: TRBJ1-1
v_gene: TRBV7-3
CDR3aa: CASSLRGPGQGGAFF

j_gene: TRBJ1-5
v_gene: TRBV29-1
CDR3aa: CSVLLAGGNQPQHF